This T cell receptor beta chain was captured in a study of T-cell memory formation after mild COVID-19. The CDR3 is made up of 16 amino acids. Germline-derived CDR1 and CDR2 are MNHEY and SVGEGT. Losses at the gene ends were 2 bases for V and 0 bases for J; bases not matched to a gene: 5. Via MiXCR, TCRdb re-called the 5' RACE reads, giving one row per CDR3 protein. Of more than 75,000 distinct CDR3 sequences listed, about 23% are singletons. The chain has TRBV6-2 or TRBV6-3 and TRBJ2-7; 9 bases fit TRBD1. The origin of this receptor is a man between 18 and 29 years old who had mild COVID-19 (a few samples of this study predate the infection). Cell type and time point are not known. The sample taken for sequencing was PBMCs or a T cell subset sorted from them (not recorded which). The CDR3 is CASSYRGQGISYEQYV. The CDR3 DNA reads as TGTGCCAGCAGTTACCGGGGACAGGGTATCTCCTACGAGCAGTACGTC.